The clone carrying this T cell receptor beta chain has just a few counts. Its antigen is not identified. These data come from a study of identical twins. Study-level results: In zero-insertion analyses, partial confounding could arise from invariant MAIT and iNKT cells.

TCRdb passed the 5' RACE reads through MiXCR, listing each CDR3 protein once. This table has over 500,000 distinct CDR3 sequences, roughly a fifth appearing once. The trim removed 4 bases at V and 2 bases at J, leaving 9 bases unmatched. The CDR3 runs to 16 residues. Germline V lookup: CDR1 LGHNA, CDR2 YSLEER. These data were also filed under a second study, of T cells expressing NK-cell markers. From that study: Researchers got TCR beta repertoires out of sorted CD3+CD56+NKG2C+, CD3+CD56+NKG2C- and CD3+CD56-NKG2C+ T cells. In four donors, dominant clonotypes made up about 28.3-60.1% of CD3+CD56-NKG2C+ cells.

The sequence derives from a woman between 18 and 29 years old in good health. This sequence joins TRBV4-3 and TRBJ2-3; 7 bases agree with TRBD2. The specimen sequenced was CD4+ T cells sorted from blood. CDR3 in DNA: TGCGCCAGCAGCCGCCGGACTAGTCTTTTCACAGATACGCAGTATTTT. Amino acid sequence: CASSRRTSLFTDTQYF.